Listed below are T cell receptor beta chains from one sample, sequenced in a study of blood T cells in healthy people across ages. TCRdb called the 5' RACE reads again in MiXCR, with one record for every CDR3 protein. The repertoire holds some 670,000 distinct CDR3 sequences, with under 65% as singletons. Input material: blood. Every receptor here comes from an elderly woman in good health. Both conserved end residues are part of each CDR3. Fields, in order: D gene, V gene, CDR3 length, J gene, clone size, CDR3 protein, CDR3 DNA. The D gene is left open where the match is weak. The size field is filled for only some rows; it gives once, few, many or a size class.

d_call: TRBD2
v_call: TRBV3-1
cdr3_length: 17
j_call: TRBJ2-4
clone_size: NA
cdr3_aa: CASSQDPSGGRGNIQYF
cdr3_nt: TGTGCCAGCAGCCAAGATCCTAGCGGGGGGAGGGGAAACATTCAGTACTTC

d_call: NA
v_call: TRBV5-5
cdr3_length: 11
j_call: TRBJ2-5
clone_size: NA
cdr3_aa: CASGGRETQYF
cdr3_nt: TGTGCCAGTGGAGGCAGGGAGACCCAGTACTTC

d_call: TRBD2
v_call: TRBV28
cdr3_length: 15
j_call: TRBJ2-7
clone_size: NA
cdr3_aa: CASSSPGLATYEQYF
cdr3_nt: TGTGCCAGCAGTTCTCCGGGACTAGCAACTTACGAGCAGTACTTC

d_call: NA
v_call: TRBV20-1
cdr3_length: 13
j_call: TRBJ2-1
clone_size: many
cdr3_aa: CSAGSRDGNEQFF
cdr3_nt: TGCAGTGCTGGGTCCCGGGACGGCAATGAGCAGTTCTTC

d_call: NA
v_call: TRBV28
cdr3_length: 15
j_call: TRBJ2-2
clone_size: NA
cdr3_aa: CASRKRTANTGELFF
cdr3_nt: TGTGCCAGCAGAAAGAGGACGGCGAACACCGGGGAGCTGTTTTTT

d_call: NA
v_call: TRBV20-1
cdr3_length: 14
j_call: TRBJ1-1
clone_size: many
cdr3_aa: CSVGGNLMNTEAFF
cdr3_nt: TGCAGTGTTGGGGGGAACCTCATGAACACTGAAGCTTTCTTT

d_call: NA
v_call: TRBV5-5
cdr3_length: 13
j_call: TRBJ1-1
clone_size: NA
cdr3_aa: CASSWGPNPEAFF
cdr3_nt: TGTGCCAGCAGCTGGGGTCCGAACCCTGAAGCTTTCTTT

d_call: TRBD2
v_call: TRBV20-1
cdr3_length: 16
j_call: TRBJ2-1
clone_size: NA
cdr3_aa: CSAEGSGGSSYNEQFF
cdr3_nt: TGCAGTGCTGAGGGTAGCGGGGGGAGCTCCTACAATGAGCAGTTCTTC

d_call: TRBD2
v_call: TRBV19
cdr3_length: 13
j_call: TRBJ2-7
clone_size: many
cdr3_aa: CASSILAGDEQYF
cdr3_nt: TGTGCCAGTAGTATACTAGCGGGCGACGAGCAGTACTTC

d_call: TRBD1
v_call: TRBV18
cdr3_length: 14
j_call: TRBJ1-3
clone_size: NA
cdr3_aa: CASSPGQGRDTIYF
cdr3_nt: TGTGCCAGCTCACCGGGACAGGGGAGAGACACCATATATTTT

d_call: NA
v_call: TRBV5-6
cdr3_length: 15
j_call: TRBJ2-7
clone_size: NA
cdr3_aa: CASSSSAVSSYEQYF
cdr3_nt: TGTGCCAGCAGCAGCTCGGCCGTAAGCTCCTACGAGCAGTACTTC

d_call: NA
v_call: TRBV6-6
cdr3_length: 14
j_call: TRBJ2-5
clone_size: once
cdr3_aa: CASSHDKVSETQYF
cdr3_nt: TGTGCCAGCAGTCACGACAAGGTGTCCGAGACCCAGTACTTC

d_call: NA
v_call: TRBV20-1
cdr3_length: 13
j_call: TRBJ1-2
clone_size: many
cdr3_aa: CSGQPPTNYGYTF
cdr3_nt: TGCAGTGGCCAGCCACCAACTAACTATGGCTACACCTTC

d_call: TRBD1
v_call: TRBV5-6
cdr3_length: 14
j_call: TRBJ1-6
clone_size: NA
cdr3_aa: CASKPPGQNSPLHF
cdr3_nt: TGTGCCAGCAAGCCCCCGGGACAGAATTCACCCCTCCACTTT

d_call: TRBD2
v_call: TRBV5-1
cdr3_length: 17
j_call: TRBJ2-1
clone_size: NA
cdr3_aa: CASRGLAGGGSYSEQFF
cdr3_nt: TGCGCCAGCAGGGGACTAGCGGGAGGAGGGTCCTACAGTGAGCAGTTCTTC

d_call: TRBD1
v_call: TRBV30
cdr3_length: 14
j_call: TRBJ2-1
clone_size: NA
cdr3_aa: CAWSPGQAHNEQFF
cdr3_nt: TGTGCCTGGAGCCCGGGACAGGCCCACAATGAGCAGTTCTTC

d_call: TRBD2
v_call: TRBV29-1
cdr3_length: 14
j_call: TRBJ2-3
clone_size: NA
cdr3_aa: CSVGGSGSIGTQYF
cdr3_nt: TGCAGCGTGGGGGGTAGCGGGAGTATCGGGACGCAGTATTTT

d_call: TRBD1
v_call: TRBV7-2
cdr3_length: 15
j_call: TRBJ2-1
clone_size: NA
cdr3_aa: CASSWDRGLYNEQFF
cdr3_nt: TGTGCCAGCAGCTGGGACAGGGGGCTCTACAATGAGCAGTTCTTC

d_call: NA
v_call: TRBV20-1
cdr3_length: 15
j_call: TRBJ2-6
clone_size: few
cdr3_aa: CSASVGRLGANVLTF
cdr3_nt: TGCAGTGCTAGTGTGGGCAGGCTTGGGGCCAACGTCCTGACTTTC

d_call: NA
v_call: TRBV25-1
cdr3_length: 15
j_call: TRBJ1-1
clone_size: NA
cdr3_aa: CASRDYRGAPHEAFF
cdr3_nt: TGTGCCAGCAGGGACTATAGGGGGGCCCCCCATGAAGCTTTCTTT

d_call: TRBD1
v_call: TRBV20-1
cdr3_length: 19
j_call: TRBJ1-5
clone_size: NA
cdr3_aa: CSARRGLPGTVHSNQPQHF
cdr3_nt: TGCAGTGCCAGAAGGGGCCTCCCGGGGACAGTTCATAGCAATCAGCCCCAGCATTTT

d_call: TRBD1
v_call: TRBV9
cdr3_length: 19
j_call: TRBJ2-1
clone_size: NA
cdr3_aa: CASSVYGQGLTTERNEQFF
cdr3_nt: TGTGCCAGCAGCGTATATGGACAGGGACTCACTACCGAGAGGAATGAGCAGTTCTTC